This record concerns one T cell receptor beta chain sequence. The sample originates from a study of blood T cell repertoires in COVID-19. About the research overall: Spain, Italy and the United States supplied samples that represented acute and convalescent COVID-19.

The repertoire was sequenced with immunoSEQ multiplex PCR; TCRdb's copy has only in-frame clones and lacks some. The data hold around 43,000 clones, with about 88% observed a single time. Material: peripheral blood. The clonotype originates from a man between 45 and 60 years old in a cohort sampled during active COVID-19.

This CDR3 reads CASSSGTGSNEQFF. The CDR3 DNA reads TGTGCCAGCAGCTCCGGGACAGGGTCCAATGAGCAGTTCTTC. The gene calls are TRBV7-2 and TRBJ2-1; TRBD1 matches 9 bases. Germline assignment: CDR1 SGHTA and CDR2 FQGNSA. The trim removed 4 bases at V and 6 bases at J, leaving 4 bases unmatched. There are 14 residues in the CDR3.